This entry is about one TCR beta chain. Its antigen is undetermined. These data belong to a study of early stage breast cancer tumors. Study-level findings and limits: Tumors had about 2.6-fold higher T cell density than normal breast. Comparing each tissue with blood distinguished tumor from normal in 14 of 16 patients.

The CDR3 extends over 14 amino acids. The V end lost 0 bases, the J end lost 2 bases, and 8 bases lay between the germline ends. Germline CDR1 is SGDLS and CDR2 is YYNGEE. Each sample had two DNA replicates, approximately 0.49 ug blood or about 1.5 ug tissue. TCRdb's copy holds only in-frame clones and misses some; the assay was immunoSEQ multiplex PCR. Among approximately 52,000 clones listed, roughly 80% were seen once. The V and J genes are TRBV9 and TRBJ1-1; perhaps TRBD1 as D (5 bases). Sequenced input: blood. The TCR originated in a person aged 45 to 59 with breast cancer. The CDR3 region has the DNA TGTGCCAGCAGCGTAGGCGACAGTAACACTGAAGCTTTCTTT. This translates into CASSVGDSNTEAFF. Supplemented by reference TRBV9 and TRBJ1-1, the full variable domain reads DSGVTQTPKHLITATGQRVTLRCSPRSGDLSVYWYQQSLDQGLQFLIQYYNGEERAKGNILERFSAQQFPDLHSELNLSSLELGDSALYFCASSVGDSNTEAFFGQGTRLTVV.